The 25 T cell receptor beta chains presented below share a single source sample, sequenced in a study of blood T cell repertoires in COVID-19. Libraries were prepared by immunoSEQ multiplex PCR; TCRdb keeps only in-frame clonotypes and omits some of them. The sample has around 150,000 clones, roughly 80% seen once. Specimen: peripheral blood. These receptor sequences come from a woman of 80 years or more with acute or convalescent COVID-19.

The J gene is TRBJ2-1, the V gene TRBV6-1, with 7 bases that match TRBD2. Looked up from germline, CDR1 is MNHNS and CDR2 is SASEGT. The CDR3 has 17 amino acids. The V gene end was trimmed by 1 base and the J gene end by 3 bases; junction bases not matched to a gene: 9. CDR3 residues: CASSEGGLPDNYNEQFF. CDR3 DNA: TGTGCCAGCAGTGAAGGGGGACTACCAGATAACTACAATGAGCAGTTCTTC.

The chain is built from TRBV7-8 and TRBJ2-7; TRBD1 might be the D (6 bases). The germline V gene encodes CDR1 SGHVS and CDR2 FQNEAQ. V was clipped by 1 base and J by 6 bases, with 10 bases between them. The CDR3 spans 13 residues. The CDR3 spells CASSLGAGAEQYF. The CDR3 DNA is TGTGCCAGCAGCTTAGGGGCAGGGGCCGAGCAGTACTTC.

The V and J genes are TRBV6-1 and TRBJ2-7, with D possibly being TRBD2 (6 bases). V was cut by 2 bases and J by 4 bases, with 12 bases left in between. This CDR3 region has 14 residues. Germline V gene sequence: CDR1 MNHNS, CDR2 SASEGT. CDR3 amino acids: CASSELAEVYEQYF. CDR3 in DNA: TGTGCCAGCAGTGAATTAGCGGAGGTGTACGAGCAGTACTTC.

This chain joins TRBV6-6 and TRBJ1-5; 9 bases are a match to TRBD1. The CDR3 extends over 16 amino acids. The V gene's germline CDR1 is MNHNY and CDR2 SVGAGI (reference sequence). J was trimmed by 6 bases and V by 6 bases; bases with no gene match: 12. The CDR3 reads CASRTIRDRASQPQHF. CDR3 sequence (DNA): TGTGCCAGCAGAACCATCCGGGACAGGGCCTCTCAGCCCCAGCATTTT.

The chain couples TRBV5-1 to TRBJ2-1; TRBD2 agrees at 9 bases. After removal of 1 base from V and 6 bases from J, the junction contained 8 bases not matched to a gene. The CDR3 consists of 16 residues. Germline V gene lookup returns CDR1 SGHRS and CDR2 YFSETQ. The CDR3 here is CASSLLAGGPGNEQFF. The CDR3 DNA follows: TGCGCCAGCAGCTTGTTGGCGGGAGGGCCCGGCAATGAGCAGTTCTTC.

The chain couples TRBV3-1 (or the pseudogene TRBV3-2) to TRBJ2-1, with TRBD2 identical over 9 bases. V shed 11 bases and J 7 bases; nucleotides not matched to a gene: 9. Germline V gene data show CDR1 as LGHDT and CDR2 as YNNKEL (reference sequence). The CDR3 is made up of 13 amino acids. The CDR3 coding sequence is TGTGCCTGCGGCGGGAGGGCCAGGAATGAGCAGTTCTTC. It encodes CACGGRARNEQFF.

This chain uses TRBV14 with TRBJ2-3, with 11 bases aligning to TRBD2. Germline trimming cut 4 bases from V and 6 bases from J; bases unmatched to any gene: 24. Germline CDR1 reads SGHDN; CDR2 reads FVKESK. The CDR3 consists of 21 residues. CDR3 sequence (DNA): TGTGCCAGCAGCCGGCGAAGGAGGGCTAGCGGGAGGATTGTAAGTGAGGATACGCAGTATTTT. Translating it yields CASSRRRRASGRIVSEDTQYF. The full variable domain, with the rest looked up from reference TRBV14 and TRBJ2-3, is EAGVTQFPSHSVIEKGQTVTLRCDPISGHDNLYWYRRVMGKEIKFLLHFVKESKQDESGMPNNRFLAERTGGTYSTLKVQPAELEDSGVYFCASSRRRRASGRIVSEDTQYFGPGTRLTVL.

The CDR3 DNA is TGTGCCAGCTTACCTCCGGGGGGACAGGGGGATGAAAAACTGTTTTTT. Translation: CASLPPGGQGDEKLFF. The rearrangement joins TRBV28 to TRBJ1-4; the match to TRBD1 covers 11 bases. The CDR3 runs 16 residues. The J segment lost 6 bases and the V segment lost 8 bases, leaving 11 bases of the junction unmatched. The germline V gene has CDR1 MDHEN and CDR2 SYDVKM.

Only one count was recorded for this clone. The chain has TRBV21-1 and TRBJ1-5; TRBD1 is the table's D call and was not checked against the DNA. TRBV21-1 is tagged as a pseudogene. The length of the CDR3 is 19 residues. The CDR3 DNA is TGTGCCAGCAGCCCTCTCCGGCAGGGCGTTTCGGGCGGCAATCAGCCCCAGCATTTT. Translation: CASSPLRQGVSGGNQPQHF.

The rearrangement links TRBV29-1 to TRBJ2-3, with D maybe TRBD1 (5 bases). V lost 5 bases to trimming and J lost 2 bases, with 8 bases between them. The CDR3 sequence is 12 residues long. Germline loops: CDR1 SQVTM, CDR2 ANQGSEA. The CDR3, as DNA: TGCAGCGTTCAGGACAACACAGATACGCAGTATTTT. As protein: CSVQDNTDTQYF.

V usage is TRBV19 and J usage is TRBJ1-2, with D possibly TRBD1 on 6 matching bases. The CDR3 is 13 amino acids. Per the germline V gene, CDR1 is LNHDA and CDR2 is SQIVND (reference sequence). V was clipped by 4 bases and J by 6 bases, with 12 bases between them. The CDR3 nucleotides read TGTGCCAGTAGTAGCACCGCAGGGGATGGCTACACCTTC. This encodes CASSSTAGDGYTF.

This sequence joins TRBV28 and TRBJ1-2; TRBD1 might be the D (5 bases). V lost 6 bases and J lost 8, with 19 bases in between. CDR3 size: 14 residues. The V gene's germline CDR1 is MDHEN and CDR2 SYDVKM. The CDR3 here is CASSPTSGLGGYTF. The CDR3, as DNA: TGTGCCAGCAGCCCTACCTCAGGGTTAGGGGGCTACACCTTC.

The rearrangement joins TRBV27 to TRBJ1-1; 7 positions match TRBD1. CDR1 and CDR2 from the germline V gene are MNHEY and SMNVEV (reference sequence). The CDR3 contains 12 residues. Losses at the gene ends were 4 bases for V and 11 bases for J; bases not matched to a gene: 7. In DNA, the CDR3 is TGTGCCAGCAGTTACCCAGGGGGAAGGGCTTTCTTT. It encodes CASSYPGGRAFF.

CDR3 sequence reads: CASSFSGTLNQPQHF. CDR3 DNA: TGTGCCAGCAGTTTTTCAGGAACTCTCAATCAGCCCCAGCATTTT. The chain couples TRBV28 to TRBJ1-5, with no clear D. There are 15 residues in the CDR3. Trimming took off 3 bases at V and 3 bases at J, with 12 bases between the two ends. Germline V lookup: CDR1 MDHEN, CDR2 SYDVKM.

The chain has TRBV15 and TRBJ1-1; a possible D gene is TRBD1 (6 bases). Germline values: CDR1 LNHNV, CDR2 YYDKDF (reference sequence). Between the trimmed V and J ends, which lost 5 bases and 6 bases, there was a span of 13 bases. The CDR3 is 13 amino acids. The CDR3 nucleotides read TGTGCCACCAGCGGGGGGGGGCGGTCTGAAGCTTTCTTT. This translates into CATSGGGRSEAFF.

This clone was recorded a few times. The chain joins TRBV29-1 to TRBJ2-5; D gene unclear. The V end lost 3 bases, the J end lost 1 base, and 12 bases lay between the germline ends. This CDR3 region has 14 residues. CDR1 is SQVTM and CDR2 is ANQGSEA in the germline V gene. In DNA form, the CDR3 reads TGCAGCGTTGATGGTCAGGCAGTCCAAGAGACCCAGTACTTC. The encoded protein is CSVDGQAVQETQYF.

This chain uses TRBV6-2 or TRBV6-3 with TRBJ1-1; 7 bases are shared with TRBD1. V lost 2 bases and J lost 11; bases outside the gene matches: 17. The CDR3 loop spans 16 amino acids. Germline CDR1 is MNHEY and CDR2 is SVGEGT. CDR3 amino acids: CASSYTTKTGDVEAFF. CDR3 in DNA: TGTGCCAGCAGTTACACGACAAAAACAGGGGACGTGGAGGCTTTCTTT.

This clone has only one observation. This chain joins TRBV19 and TRBJ1-1; perhaps TRBD1 as D (6 bases). Trimming took off 5 bases at V and 4 bases at J, with 14 bases between the two ends. The CDR3 length is 14 residues. Per the germline V gene, CDR1 is LNHDA and CDR2 is SQIVND (reference sequence). The chain's CDR3 is CASSPHRAGTEAFF. The CDR3 region has the DNA TGTGCCAGTAGTCCCCACAGGGCGGGCACTGAAGCTTTCTTT.

The V call is TRBV5-4, the J call TRBJ2-3; 13 bases are a match to TRBD2. Losses at the gene ends were 4 bases for V and 6 bases for J; bases not matched to a gene: 8. The germline V gene has CDR1 SGHNT and CDR2 YYREEE (reference sequence). The CDR3 extends over 16 amino acids. The CDR3 loop is CASSRRTSGRADTQYF. CDR3 DNA: TGTGCCAGCAGCCGGAGGACTAGCGGGAGAGCGGATACGCAGTATTTT.

The chain employs TRBV5-1 and TRBJ1-1; D is unresolved. V was trimmed by 7 bases and J by 2 bases, leaving 12 bases between them. Per the germline V gene, CDR1 is SGHRS and CDR2 is YFSETQ. The CDR3 has 13 residues. CDR3 DNA: TGCGCCAGCGGAACTCAGGTTAACACTGAAGCTTTCTTT. Residues: CASGTQVNTEAFF.

This clone occurred once. V usage is TRBV18 and J usage is TRBJ1-2, with D possibly TRBD1 on 5 matching bases. The germline V gene encodes CDR1 KGHSH and CDR2 LQKENI. With 0 bases removed from V and 8 bases from J, the gap between germline ends came to 10 bases. CDR3 length equals 13 residues. The CDR3 DNA follows: TGTGCCAGCTCACCACCGGGAGGGGACGGCTACACCTTC. It specifies CASSPPGGDGYTF.

The chain carries TRBV5-4 and TRBJ2-1; TRBD1 might be the D (5 bases). The CDR3 consists of 15 residues. In germline, CDR1 is SGHNT, CDR2 YYREEE (reference sequence). Trimming shortened V by 4 bases and J by 0 bases, and 11 bases separated the two germline ends. CDR3 in amino acids: CASSVQGSSYNEQFF. CDR3 coding DNA: TGTGCCAGCAGCGTGCAGGGTTCCTCCTACAATGAGCAGTTCTTC.

The chain couples TRBV9 to TRBJ2-3; the D gene is possibly TRBD1 (5 bases). CDR3 length: 16 residues. Germline CDR1 SGDLS, CDR2 YYNGEE. Trimming removed 0 bases from V and 4 bases from J, with 15 bases in between. The CDR3 loop reads CASSVEVQGLADTQYF. The CDR3 DNA is TGTGCCAGCAGCGTAGAAGTCCAGGGTTTGGCAGATACGCAGTATTTT.

The table lists this clone with a count of one. This chain links TRBV6-4 with TRBJ1-1; D unclear. Germline CDR1 MRHNA, CDR2 SNTAGT. There are 13 residues in the CDR3. Trimming cost V 4 bases and J 1 base, with 7 bases left between them. CDR3 protein: CASSAGKNTEAFF. CDR3 coding DNA: TGTGCCAGCAGTGCGGGGAAGAACACTGAAGCTTTCTTT.

This clone was seen a handful of times. The chain uses TRBV6-6 and TRBJ2-1; TRBD1 might be the D (5 bases). The CDR3 contains 16 residues. The V gene's germline CDR1 is MNHNY and CDR2 SVGAGI (reference sequence). The V end lost 4 bases, the J end lost 5 bases, and 18 bases lay between the germline ends. The CDR3 DNA reads TGTGCCAGCAGTTCCTTGGGGCCGGGCGTGGACAATGAGCAGTTCTTC. It codes for CASSSLGPGVDNEQFF.